These T cell receptor beta chains were read from a single sample in a study of blood T cell repertoires in COVID-19. The protocol was immunoSEQ multiplex PCR, while the TCRdb copy is restricted to in-frame clones and leaves out a portion. Here the sample spans 95,000 to 150,000 clones, 86% being singletons. The sequencing input was peripheral blood. The source is a middle-aged man with acute or convalescent COVID-19. Both conserved end residues are part of each CDR3. The D gene is left open where the match is weak. Size tells how often a clone was seen (once, few, many) or the class of an expanded clone, and some rows leave it out.

>TRBD1|TRBV11-2|NA|TRBJ2-1
TGTGCCAGCAGCTTTTTGACAGGGAACGAGCAGTTCTTC
CASSFLTGNEQFF
>NA|TRBV4-1|NA|TRBJ2-5
TGCGCCAGCAGCCAAACCTCTACCGACGGGAAGACCCAGTACTTC
CASSQTSTDGKTQYF
>TRBD2|TRBV5-1|NA|TRBJ2-3
TGCGCCAGCAGCTTGGCGCTAGCGGACACAGATACGCAGTATTTT
CASSLALADTDTQYF
>TRBD1|TRBV25-1|NA|TRBJ2-7
TGTGCCAGCAGCCCCCTCAACAGGGGATCCTACGAGCAGTACTTC
CASSPLNRGSYEQYF
>TRBD2|TRBV27|once|TRBJ2-1
TGTGCCAGCAGCCAGGGACTAGCGGGAAGCTACAATGAGCAGTTCTTC
CASSQGLAGSYNEQFF
>TRBD2|TRBV30|NA|TRBJ2-7
TGTGCCTGGAGGGCCGGACTAGCGGGGGGCTACGAGCAGTACTTC
CAWRAGLAGGYEQYF
>TRBD1|TRBV7-2|NA|TRBJ1-2
TGTGCCAGCAGCTCAACCCCGACACAGGGGGCTAAGGGCTACACCTTC
CASSSTPTQGAKGYTF
>NA|TRBV2|NA|TRBJ2-2
TGTGCCAGCAGTGAAGTAGTCTTGGAGCTGTTTTTT
CASSEVVLELFF
>TRBD2|TRBV3-1/TRBV3-2|NA|TRBJ2-7
TGTGCCAGCAGCCAAGGACTAGCGGGGGGCTCGTACGAGCAGTACTTC
CASSQGLAGGSYEQYF
>TRBD1|TRBV6-5|NA|TRBJ1-2
TGTGCCAGCATCCCGACAGGGGGCGTTGGGTATGGCTACACCTTC
CASIPTGGVGYGYTF
>NA|TRBV5-1|NA|TRBJ1-1
TGCGCCAGCGGGGCACGGCAAAGTGACACTGAAGCTTTCTTT
CASGARQSDTEAFF
>TRBD1|TRBV11-1|NA|TRBJ2-5
TGTGCCAGCAGTCTAAACAGGGGAAACCAAGAGACCCAGTACTTC
CASSLNRGNQETQYF
>TRBD1|TRBV5-1|NA|TRBJ2-2
TGCGCCAGCAGCTTTGGACAGGGTCGGGCCGGGGAGCTGTTTTTT
CASSFGQGRAGELFF
>NA|TRBV5-8|few|TRBJ1-2
TGTGCAACCTGGAGAGGGAAATATGGCTACACCTTC
CATWRGKYGYTF
>NA|TRBV3-1/TRBV3-2|NA|TRBJ1-6
TGTGCCAGCAGCCCTGGGACTGCGTTTTCACCCCTCCACTTT
CASSPGTAFSPLHF
>NA|TRBV11-2|once|TRBJ2-1
TGTGCCAGCAGCTTAGAGAGACAACACAATGAGCAGTTCTTC
CASSLERQHNEQFF
>NA|TRBV30|NA|TRBJ1-2
TGTGCCTGGAGTGTACAGGATGGCTACACCTTC
CAWSVQDGYTF
>NA|TRBV6-1|NA|TRBJ1-2
TGTGCCAGCAGTGAGGTAGCCCTAACTAACTATGGCTACACCTTC
CASSEVALTNYGYTF
>NA|TRBV19|NA|TRBJ2-7
TGTGCCACCGCGGGTGAGCCCTACGAGCAGTACTTC
CATAGEPYEQYF
>TRBD1|TRBV6-5|NA|TRBJ2-5
TGTGCCAGCAGTTCCTACAGGGGGCTGGGTGAGACCCAGTACTTC
CASSSYRGLGETQYF
>NA|TRBV29-1|NA|TRBJ1-5
TGCAGCGTTGGTTCGGGGGTCGGTCAGCCCCAGCATTTT
CSVGSGVGQPQHF
>NA|TRBV12-3/TRBV12-4|once|TRBJ1-6
TGTGCCAGCAGTTTTCTCAGTAATTCACCCCTCCACTTT
CASSFLSNSPLHF
>NA|TRBV20-1|NA|TRBJ2-5
TGCAGTGCCCCCCGGGGTGAGACCCAGTACTTC
CSAPRGETQYF
>TRBD2|TRBV2|NA|TRBJ2-6
TGTGCCAGCAGCCCGGTATGGGGAGGGTCTGGGGCCAACGTCCTGACTTTC
CASSPVWGGSGANVLTF
>NA|TRBV18|NA|TRBJ2-2
TGTGCCAGCTCACCCAGGGCCGGGGAGCTGTTTTTT
CASSPRAGELFF
>NA|TRBV12-2|NA|TRBJ1-2
TGTGCAAGTCCCGCCCAGGGCTTAGCTAACTATGGCTACACCTTC
CASPAQGLANYGYTF
>NA|TRBV7-3|once|TRBJ1-1
TGTGCCAGCAGCTTAGGGTCAGGGAACACTGAAGCTTTCTTT
CASSLGSGNTEAFF
>NA|TRBV6-5|NA|TRBJ1-2
TGTGCCAGCAGTTTGGGGGAGGGCTATGGCTACACCTTC
CASSLGEGYGYTF
>NA|TRBV6-1|few|TRBJ1-2
TGTGCCAGCAGTGAAGCGTCAGGGGCGAACTATGGCTACACCTTC
CASSEASGANYGYTF
>NA|TRBV6-5|NA|TRBJ1-2
TGTGCCAGCAGTTACTCGGGCAGGTTGGAAGGCTACACCTTC
CASSYSGRLEGYTF
>TRBD1|TRBV4-3|NA|TRBJ1-6
TGCGCCAGCAGCCAAGCCGGGACAGGGGGTTCACCCCTCCACTTT
CASSQAGTGGSPLHF
>TRBD2|TRBV7-2|once|TRBJ2-7
TGTGCCAGCAGCCCAATGACTAGCGGCGCTAGCTCCTACGAGCAGTACTTC
CASSPMTSGASSYEQYF
>NA|TRBV6-1|once|TRBJ2-2
TGTGCCAGCAGTGAGGTGGCAATGAACACCGGGGAGCTGTTTTTT
CASSEVAMNTGELFF
>NA|TRBV25-1|NA|TRBJ1-4
TGTGCCAGCAGTGAACCGGGACAAAGGGGAGAAAAACTGTTTTTT
CASSEPGQRGEKLFF
>NA|TRBV6-5|NA|TRBJ2-2
TGTGCCAGCAGCCCAGGACAGAACACCGGGGAGCTGTTTTTT
CASSPGQNTGELFF
>NA|TRBV19|few|TRBJ2-2
TGTGCCAGTAGTAGCCACGCGGGGACGAACACCGGGGAGCTGTTTTTT
CASSSHAGTNTGELFF
>NA|TRBV10-3|NA|TRBJ2-7
TGTGCCATCAACAGGGAAGGGGCCTACGAGCAGTACTTC
CAINREGAYEQYF
>TRBD1|TRBV11-1|NA|TRBJ2-3
TGTGCCAGCAGCTTCCGGGACAGGCCTGAAGATACGCAGTATTTT
CASSFRDRPEDTQYF
>NA|TRBV19|NA|TRBJ1-5
TGTGCCAGCGGTGTGGAGAGCAATCAGCCCCAGCATTTT
CASGVESNQPQHF
>TRBD2|TRBV11-2|NA|TRBJ2-7
TGTGCCAGCAGCCCAGCGGGACGGTCCTACGAGCAGTACTTC
CASSPAGRSYEQYF
>NA|TRBV5-6|NA|TRBJ2-2
TGTGCCAGCAGCTTGGTCGGGAGTGGCACCGGGGAGCTGTTTTTT
CASSLVGSGTGELFF
>TRBD1|TRBV4-2|NA|TRBJ1-4
TGTGCCAGCAGCCACCCCGGACAGGGGGCAGGTGAAAAACTGTTTTTT
CASSHPGQGAGEKLFF
>NA|TRBV2|NA|TRBJ1-2
TGTGCCAGCAGTGAAGCCACTAACTATGGCTACACCTTC
CASSEATNYGYTF
>TRBD1|TRBV7-2|NA|TRBJ1-4
TGTGCCAGCAGCTTAGGTAGCCTCCAGGGGGTAAATCGTAATGAAAAACTGTTTTTT
CASSLGSLQGVNRNEKLFF
>TRBD1|TRBV28|NA|TRBJ1-5
TGTGCCAGCACCAGACAGGGGGCTGGTCAGCCCCAGCATTTT
CASTRQGAGQPQHF
>NA|TRBV19|NA|TRBJ1-1
TGTGCCAGTAGTAAAGGACGGGGCACTGAAGCTTTCTTT
CASSKGRGTEAFF
>NA|TRBV29-1|once|TRBJ2-4
TGCAGCGCCTTTGGGGCTACGGCCAAAAACATTCAGTACTTC
CSAFGATAKNIQYF
>TRBD1|TRBV15|NA|TRBJ1-5
TGTGCCACCAGCAGACCTAGACAGGGCAGCAATCAGCCCCAGCATTTT
CATSRPRQGSNQPQHF
>TRBD1|TRBV6-1|NA|TRBJ1-3
TGTGCCAGCAGTGCGACCCGGACAGGGGGAAGAAACACCATATATTTT
CASSATRTGGRNTIYF
>NA|TRBV13|NA|TRBJ2-2
TGTGCCAGCAGCCTCCCTCCGGGAGCGTCCCCCGGGGAGCTGTTTTTT
CASSLPPGASPGELFF
>NA|TRBV7-7|NA|TRBJ2-3
TGTGCCAGCAGCTTAACGGGGTACACAGATACGCAGTATTTT
CASSLTGYTDTQYF
>NA|TRBV21-1|few|TRBJ1-2
TGTGCCAGCAGCAAACCGGGGACAGGGAGTTCTGGTTTCTATGGCTACACCTTC
CASSKPGTGSSGFYGYTF
>TRBD1|TRBV5-4|NA|TRBJ2-5
TGTGCCAGCAGCTCAGACAGGGAAGGGAATCAGTACTTC
CASSSDREGNQYF
>NA|TRBV11-3|few|TRBJ2-1
TGTGCCAGCAGCTTCTCCGTCTCGGGTGAGCAGTTCTTC
CASSFSVSGEQFF
>TRBD1|TRBV2|NA|TRBJ2-7
TGTGCCAGCAGTGAGGAGGAAACAGGGGGCTCCGAGCAGTACTTC
CASSEEETGGSEQYF
>NA|TRBV5-6|NA|TRBJ1-6
TGTGCCAGCAGCCCCAGGTTCCCAAATTCACCCCTCCACTTT
CASSPRFPNSPLHF
>NA|TRBV30|NA|TRBJ1-5
TGTGCCTGGAGTCGAGGGGGTAGGGATAGGGCCCAGCATTTT
CAWSRGGRDRAQHF
>TRBD2|TRBV5-6|NA|TRBJ2-3
TGTGCCAGCAGCTCCTCCCGGGGACTAGCGGGGCCACACACAGATACGCAGTATTTT
CASSSSRGLAGPHTDTQYF
>TRBD2|TRBV7-9|NA|TRBJ2-3
TGTGCCAGCAGTCTAGCGGTTCACGATACGCAGTATTTT
CASSLAVHDTQYF